This TCR beta chain was identified during a study of cytomegalovirus exposure and HLA in healthy donors. The PCR ran on 60 Vbeta and 13 Jbeta primers. The authors' processing: Roughly 83 million unique TCR beta chains, 10 million to 13 million of them shared, were counted by a later analysis. Sequencing was performed with immunoSEQ multiplex PCR; in TCRdb, only in-frame clones are kept and a portion is missing. V and J calls and clone size come straight from that table; D and trimming were deduced from the DNA. Of 100,000 or so clones detected, approximately 76% appear once; the ten largest clones hold about 4.3%. Trimming took off 4 bases at V and 2 bases at J, with 12 bases between the two ends. The CDR3 spans 14 residues. Germline CDR1 reads SGHKS; CDR2 reads YYEKEE (reference sequence). Study-wide findings and caveats: Equally common other TCR beta chains were less clonally expanded than HLA-associated ones, a later analysis found.

Details on this clone: Its cognate antigen is unknown.

The sequenced sample was PBMCs. The J gene is TRBJ1-2, the V gene TRBV5-5; D is unclear. The TCR sequence derives from a man aged 40-55 years in good health and CMV-seronegative. CDR3 sequence: CASSQRVVNYGYTF. CDR3 sequence (DNA): TGTGCCAGCAGCCAAAGAGTAGTCAACTATGGCTACACCTTC.